Below, 27 T cell receptor beta chains from the same sample are listed, as sequenced in a study of Graves' ophthalmopathy and Graves' hyperthyroidism. From RNA, the CDR3 regions of TCR beta chains were amplified and sequenced. Investigators did first-round RT-PCR with HTBI primers, then second-round multiplex PCR. Using its own MiXCR run on the multiplex PCR reads, TCRdb lists one record per CDR3 protein. The sample contains 600,000 to 700,000 distinct CDR3 sequences, about 38% of which appear only once. The specimen sequenced was peripheral blood. Every receptor here comes from an adult man with Graves' ophthalmopathy.

This clonotype was recorded at least ten times. The chain joins TRBV24-1 to TRBJ2-5; 7 bases are a match to TRBD1. This CDR3 is 14 amino acids long. Germline lookup yields CDR1 KGHDR and CDR2 SFDVKD. V was pared by 4 bases and J by 5 bases, with 6 bases of the junction left unmatched. The CDR3 nucleotides are TGTGCCACCAGTGACCACGACAGGGCCGAGACCCAGTACTTC. This sequence encodes CATSDHDRAETQYF.

Of note for this clonotype: The germline gene is not matched at one end of the junction; a read error may be the cause. This sequence joins TRBV6-7 and TRBJ1-5; D remains ambiguous. TRBV6-7 is treated as an ORF (open reading frame) with a function not yet certain. This CDR3 is built from 16 residues. The CDR3 reads CASSYSIALRNQPQRF. CDR3 in DNA: TGTGCCAGCAGTTACTCGATAGCTCTTAGGAATCAGCCCCAGCGTTTT.

The genes are TRBV7-9 and TRBJ2-6; D possibly matches TRBD1 or TRBD2 (6 bases each). The CDR3 sequence is 13 residues long. The V and J ends lost 3 bases and 11 bases respectively, with 11 bases between them. Germline-derived CDR1 and CDR2 are SEHNR and FQNEAQ (reference sequence). CDR3 residues: CASSLPGDYVLTF. CDR3 in DNA: TGTGCCAGCAGCTTGCCAGGGGACTACGTCCTGACTTTC.

The V gene is TRBV19, the J gene TRBJ2-2; a possible D gene is TRBD2 (6 bases). Trimming removed 9 bases from V and 1 base from J, with 21 bases in between. Germline V CDR1 and CDR2: LNHDA, SQIVND (reference sequence). The length of the CDR3 is 17 residues. The CDR3 region has the DNA TGTGCCAGCAGTCCCCTTCGTAATAGCGGGAACACCGGGGAGCTGTTTTTT. Its protein product is CASSPLRNSGNTGELFF.

The V call is TRBV25-1, the J call TRBJ2-2; 9 nucleotides line up with TRBD2. The CDR3 loop spans 15 amino acids. V was clipped by 6 bases and J by 4 bases; unmatched bases: 6. Germline CDR1 MGHDK, CDR2 SYGVNS. The CDR3 DNA follows: TGTGCCAGCAGGGCGGGAGGGCCAGGCACCGGGGAGCTGTTTTTT. Translating it yields CASRAGGPGTGELFF.

This clonotype appeared once. Given the absence of the conserved phenylalanine or tryptophan at the CDR3 end, a read error is likely. The DNA is left out, because the CDR3 cannot be placed on it with certainty; the CDR3 is given as TCRdb lists it. The V call is TRBV12-3 or TRBV12-4, the J call TRBJ2-7; TRBD1 was called by the table and not checked on the DNA. Counting both end residues, the CDR3 totals 12 amino acids. The CDR3 loop reads CASCRAKDNGWT.

Many counts were recorded for this clonotype. V gene TRBV29-1 combines with J gene TRBJ1-2; D uncertain. V lost 0 bases and J 4 bases, leaving 9 bases between the germline ends. The V gene's germline CDR1 is SQVTM and CDR2 ANQGSEA. The length of the CDR3 is 13 residues. The CDR3 DNA reads as TGCAGCGTTGAAGAACGCCTTGGCTATGGCTACACCTTC. Translation gives CSVEERLGYGYTF.

J is TRBJ2-7 and V is TRBV29-1, with a weak D call TRBD1 (5 bases). This CDR3 is 15 amino acids long. CDR1 SQVTM and CDR2 ANQGSEA come from the germline V gene. V dropped 1 base and J dropped 3 bases, with 16 bases sitting between them. CDR3 sequence (DNA): TGCAGCGTTGAAGCGGACAAGATGGATGGCTACGAGCAGTACTTC. This codes for CSVEADKMDGYEQYF.

Worth noting for this clonotype: At one end the junction does not follow the germline gene, possibly because of a read error. The V call is TRBV16, the J call TRBJ1-2, with 7 bases that match TRBD1. The CDR3 runs 18 residues. Germline-derived CDR1 and CDR2 are KGHSY and FQNENV. The CDR3 bases are TGCGCCAGCAGCCACCGAACCCAAAAACAGGGGAACGTCCATGGCTACACCTTC. This sequence encodes CASSHRTQKQGNVHGYTF.

The chain uses TRBV7-9 and TRBJ2-2, with D possibly TRBD1 on 5 matching bases. CDR3 length equals 13 residues. From germline, CDR1 is SEHNR and CDR2 FQNEAQ (reference sequence). V was pared by 4 bases and J by 7 bases, with 10 bases between. The CDR3 loop is CASSSSDSGELFF. DNA for the CDR3: TGTGCCAGCAGCTCCTCCGACAGCGGGGAGCTGTTTTTT.

The chain recombines TRBV5-6 with TRBJ1-5, with 12 bases fitting TRBD1. The V gene's germline CDR1 is SGHDT and CDR2 YYEEEE. There are 16 residues in the CDR3. Trimming cost V 3 bases and J 3 bases; bases outside gene matches: 4. CDR3 amino acids: CASSSGQGAPNQPQHF. CDR3 sequence (DNA): TGTGCCAGCAGCTCGGGACAGGGGGCTCCCAATCAGCCCCAGCATTTT.

This clonotype came up a few times. The chain has TRBV12-5 and TRBJ1-1, with TRBD1 identical over 7 bases. CDR1 LGHNT and CDR2 FRNRAP come from the germline V gene. V trimming: 1 base; J trimming: 7 bases; junction bases outside the gene matches: 0. The length of the CDR3 is 12 residues. The CDR3 spells CASGLGQGEAFF. The DNA for the CDR3 is TGTGCTAGTGGTTTGGGACAGGGTGAAGCTTTCTTT.

The chain combines TRBV9 with TRBJ2-6; TRBD1 matches 7 bases. CDR3 length: 17 amino acids. From germline, CDR1 is SGDLS and CDR2 YYNGEE. V dropped 4 bases and J dropped 2; count of bases not matched to a gene: 9. The CDR3 region has the DNA TGTGCCAGCAGCCCCCTGACAGGGAACCCTGGGGCCAACGTCCTGACTTTC. It translates to CASSPLTGNPGANVLTF.

This clonotype was seen at least ten times. The chain recombines TRBV14 with TRBJ1-1, with TRBD1 matching over 7 bases. Germline loops: CDR1 SGHDN, CDR2 FVKESK. The CDR3 spans 13 residues. J was trimmed by 3 bases and V by 4 bases; bases with no gene match: 2. DNA for the CDR3: TGTGCCAGCAGCCCGACAGGGCACACTGAAGCTTTCTTT. Residues: CASSPTGHTEAFF.

This clonotype was seen at least ten times. V and J are TRBV19 and TRBJ1-5, with D possibly matching TRBD1 (5 bases). The CDR3 consists of 16 residues. Germline loops: CDR1 LNHDA, CDR2 SQIVND (reference sequence). V shed 1 base and J shed 3 bases, with 13 bases lying between them. For the CDR3, the DNA is TGTGCCAGTAGTATAGTAGAGACAGTGATCAATCAGCCCCAGCATTTT. Its protein is CASSIVETVINQPQHF. Filled out from reference TRBV19 and TRBJ1-5, the complete variable domain reads DGGITQSPKYLFRKEGQNVTLSCEQNLNHDAMYWYRQDPGQGLRLIYYSQIVNDFQKGDIAEGYSVSREKKESFPLTVTSAQKNPTAFYLCASSIVETVINQPQHFGDGTRLSIL.

This chain connects TRBV7-2 to TRBJ2-7; 7 bases match TRBD1. This CDR3 is built from 12 residues. V trimming: 3 bases; J trimming: 7 bases; junction bases outside the gene matches: 3. Germline lookup yields CDR1 SGHTA and CDR2 FQGNSA. CDR3 in DNA: TGTGCCAGCAGCTTCAAACAGGGGGAGCAGTACTTC. The encoded protein is CASSFKQGEQYF.

This clonotype was recorded at least ten times. The gene calls are TRBV15 and TRBJ2-5, with a weak D call TRBD1 (5 bases). Between the trimmed V and J ends, which lost 0 bases and 5 bases, there was a span of 13 bases. The CDR3 spans 15 residues. Germline CDR1 is LNHNV and CDR2 is YYDKDF (reference sequence). The CDR3 DNA follows: TGTGCCACCAGCAGAGATATTCAGGGCCGGGAGACCCAGTACTTC. Protein sequence: CATSRDIQGRETQYF.

With regard to this clonotype: A much bigger clone sits one base away, suggesting this may be a read error. The chain recombines TRBV6-5 with TRBJ1-6; TRBD1 matches 7 bases. CDR3 size: 15 residues. Germline values: CDR1 MNHEY, CDR2 SVGAGI. CDR3 sequence: CASSPDRRSYSSLHF. The CDR3 DNA is TGTGCCAGCAGCCCGGACAGGAGATCATATTCATCCCTCCACTTT.

The chain combines TRBV10-3 with TRBJ2-5, with 7 nucleotides matching TRBD1. This CDR3 has 12 amino acids. Germline-derived CDR1 and CDR2 are ENHRY and SYGVKD. With 8 bases clipped from V and 5 bases from J, the junction kept 5 bases outside the gene matches. The CDR3 spells CAIQTGTETQYF. Here the CDR3 DNA reads TGTGCCATCCAGACAGGGACCGAGACCCAGTACTTC.

This clonotype showed up many times. The V and J genes are TRBV4-2 and TRBJ1-4; TRBD1 might be the D (5 bases). CDR3 length: 15 residues. In germline, CDR1 is LGHNA, CDR2 YNFKEQ. Trimming took off 4 bases at V and 8 bases at J, with 17 bases between the two ends. CDR3 amino acids: CASSPQTWDGEKLFF. CDR3 in DNA: TGTGCCAGCAGCCCCCAGACATGGGACGGGGAAAAACTGTTTTTT.

The chain combines TRBV29-1 with TRBJ1-2, with D possibly being TRBD1 (6 bases). The germline V and J ends were trimmed by 8 bases and 2 bases, with 21 bases remaining between them. The CDR3 spans 15 residues. Germline V gene sequence: CDR1 SQVTM, CDR2 ANQGSEA. The CDR3 nucleotides read TGCAGCTTACAAGGGACACCAATGATAAACTATGGCTACACCTTC. Protein sequence: CSLQGTPMINYGYTF.

The V gene is TRBV12-3 or TRBV12-4, the J gene TRBJ2-2, with 8 bases that match TRBD1. V lost 3 bases, J lost 5 bases, and 8 bases stayed unmatched. The CDR3 length is 16 residues. The CDR3 loop reads CASSLDRAVWTGELFF. In nucleotides, the CDR3 is TGTGCCAGCAGTTTGGACAGGGCGGTTTGGACCGGGGAGCTGTTTTTT.

This clonotype showed up many times. The chain has TRBV19 and TRBJ1-2, with D perhaps TRBD1 (6 bases). Germline V gene sequence: CDR1 LNHDA, CDR2 SQIVND (reference sequence). This CDR3 region has 17 residues. V gave up 1 base and J gave up 2 bases, with 17 bases separating them. CDR3 in amino acids: CASSIVAGEPLNYGYTF. The CDR3, as DNA: TGTGCCAGTAGTATAGTCGCAGGGGAACCCCTCAACTATGGCTACACCTTC.

The rearrangement uses TRBV2 and TRBJ2-3; D perhaps matches TRBD1 (6 bases). The CDR3 spans 16 residues. Trimming took 6 bases from V and 6 from J, leaving 22 bases between them. Looked up from germline, CDR1 is SNHLY and CDR2 is FYNNEI. The CDR3 sequence: CASSFRQVGKRDTQYF. In DNA form, the CDR3 reads TGTGCCAGCAGCTTCAGACAGGTCGGCAAACGGGATACGCAGTATTTT.

This clonotype was seen many times. The V gene is TRBV9, the J gene TRBJ1-6, with no clear D. Between the trimmed V and J ends, which lost 0 bases and 0 bases, there was a span of 4 bases. The germline CDR1 and CDR2 sequences are SGDLS and YYNGEE. The CDR3 has 15 amino acids. CDR3 in amino acids: CASSVGASYNSPLHF. CDR3 sequence (DNA): TGTGCCAGCAGCGTAGGAGCCTCCTATAATTCACCCCTCCACTTT.

The V gene is TRBV3-1, the J gene TRBJ1-5; D is perhaps TRBD1 (5 bases). The V end lost 4 bases, the J end lost 7 bases, and 17 bases lay between the germline ends. This CDR3 has 15 residues. Per the germline V gene, CDR1 is LGHDT and CDR2 is YNNKEL (reference sequence). In DNA form, the CDR3 reads TGTGCCAGCAGCCCCTCGGGGGGTCTGGAGCAGCCCCAGCATTTT. Its protein product is CASSPSGGLEQPQHF. Variable domain in full (rest from reference TRBV3-1 and TRBJ1-5): DTAVSQTPKYLVTQMGNDKSIKCEQNLGHDTMYWYKQDSKKFLKIMFSYNNKELIINETVPNRFSPKSPDKAHLNLHINSLELGDSAVYFCASSPSGGLEQPQHFGDGTRLSIL.

The genes are TRBV10-3 and TRBJ2-3; perhaps TRBD2 as D (7 bases). V lost 5 bases and J 1 base, leaving 13 bases between the germline ends. Germline values: CDR1 ENHRY, CDR2 SYGVKD. There are 15 residues in the CDR3. In DNA, the CDR3 is TGTGCCATCAGTCCGGGCGGGGGCCGCACAGATACGCAGTATTTT. It encodes CAISPGGGRTDTQYF.